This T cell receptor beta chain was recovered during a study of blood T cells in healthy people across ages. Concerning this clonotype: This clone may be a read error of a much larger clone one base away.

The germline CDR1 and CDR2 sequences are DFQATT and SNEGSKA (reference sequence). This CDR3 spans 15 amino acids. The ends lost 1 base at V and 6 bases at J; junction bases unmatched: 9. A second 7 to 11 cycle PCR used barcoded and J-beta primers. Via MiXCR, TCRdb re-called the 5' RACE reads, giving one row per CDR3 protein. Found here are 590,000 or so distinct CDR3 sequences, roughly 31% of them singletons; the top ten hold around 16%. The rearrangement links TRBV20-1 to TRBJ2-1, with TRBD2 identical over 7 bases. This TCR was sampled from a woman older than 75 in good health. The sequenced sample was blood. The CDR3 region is CSARGGSGLPNEQFF. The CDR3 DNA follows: TGCAGTGCTAGAGGGGGTAGCGGGCTCCCCAATGAGCAGTTCTTC.